This is a list of T cell receptor beta chains from one sample in a study of blood T cell repertoires in COVID-19. The data were produced by immunoSEQ multiplex PCR, yet TCRdb's version contains in-frame clones alone and is incomplete. The table records about 240,000 clones, around 86% of them present only once. The sequencing input was PBMCs or T cells enriched from blood (not recorded which). The receptor set was obtained from a woman in her thirties or forties with acute COVID-19. Both conserved end residues are part of each CDR3. Fields, in order: clone size, J gene, V gene, D gene, CDR3 length, CDR3 DNA, CDR3 protein. D genes are given only for firm matches. Part of the rows lack a size; the others show once, few, many or a class for expanded clones.

>.|TRBJ1-3|TRBV4-1|.|14
TGCGCCAGCAGCCAAACAGGGTCCGGAAACACCATATATTTT
CASSQTGSGNTIYF
>.|TRBJ2-2|TRBV5-1|.|16
TGCGCCAGCAGCCGGCTGATCGGACAAAACACCGGGGAGCTGTTTTTT
CASSRLIGQNTGELFF
>.|TRBJ1-1|TRBV19|TRBD1|15
TGTGCCAGTAGTCATACCGGGACAGGGGGGACTGAAGCTTTCTTT
CASSHTGTGGTEAFF
>.|TRBJ2-7|TRBV6-1|TRBD2|15
TGTGCCAGCAGTGAGAATGTCGGGAGGGGTGGCGAGCAGTACTTC
CASSENVGRGGEQYF
>.|TRBJ2-3|TRBV9|TRBD2|15
TGTGCCAGCAGTCCCGGGGCGGGAGGCACAGATACGCAGTATTTT
CASSPGAGGTDTQYF
>.|TRBJ1-5|TRBV2|TRBD1|13
TGTGCCAGCAGGCAGGGGGAGCGTCAGCCCCAGCATTTT
CASRQGERQPQHF
>.|TRBJ2-4|TRBV5-1|.|15
TGCGCCAGCAGCTCGGAGTGGAAGACCAAAAACATTCAGTACTTC
CASSSEWKTKNIQYF
>.|TRBJ2-7|TRBV2|.|14
TGTGCCAGCGCGTGGAAGGGAGGAACCTACGAGCAGTACTTC
CASAWKGGTYEQYF
>.|TRBJ1-3|TRBV10-3|.|13
TGTGCCATCAGTGACACAGCTGGAAACACCATATATTTT
CAISDTAGNTIYF
>.|TRBJ1-1|TRBV5-6|TRBD1|14
TGTGCCAGCAGCTTGACAGGGGGCGACACTGAAGCTTTCTTT
CASSLTGGDTEAFF
>.|TRBJ2-7|TRBV11-2|TRBD1|18
TGTGCCAGCAGCTTTGAGGGGAGAGGGACAGGGCGTCCGTTCGAGCAGTACTTC
CASSFEGRGTGRPFEQYF
>few|TRBJ1-5|TRBV6-1|.|14
TGTGCCAGCAGTGAAACCCCCCTTGGCCAGCCCCAGCATTTT
CASSETPLGQPQHF
>.|TRBJ1-2|TRBV7-2|.|16
TGTGCCAGCAGCTTAGGGTTTCAGGCATTTAACTATGGCTACACCTTC
CASSLGFQAFNYGYTF
>.|TRBJ1-5|TRBV7-2|.|16
TGTGCCAGCAGTGGCAGGGACCAGGGGAGCAATCAGCCCCAGCATTTT
CASSGRDQGSNQPQHF
>.|TRBJ2-7|TRBV11-3|.|18
TGTGCCAGCAGCTTGGCAGAGGGGCGGGGAACAGTGAGCTACGAGCAGTACTTC
CASSLAEGRGTVSYEQYF